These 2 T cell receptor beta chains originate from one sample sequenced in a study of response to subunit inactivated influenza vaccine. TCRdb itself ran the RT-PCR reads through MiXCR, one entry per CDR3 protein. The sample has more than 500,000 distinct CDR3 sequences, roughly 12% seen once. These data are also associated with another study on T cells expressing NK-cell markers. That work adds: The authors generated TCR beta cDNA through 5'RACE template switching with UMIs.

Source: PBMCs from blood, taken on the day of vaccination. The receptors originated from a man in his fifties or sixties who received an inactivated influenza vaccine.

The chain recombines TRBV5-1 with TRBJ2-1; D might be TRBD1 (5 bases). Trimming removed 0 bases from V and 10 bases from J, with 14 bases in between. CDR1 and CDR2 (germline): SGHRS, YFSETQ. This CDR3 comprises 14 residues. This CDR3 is CASSLDGAQREQFF. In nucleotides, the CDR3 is TGCGCCAGCAGCTTGGATGGGGCCCAAAGGGAGCAGTTCTTC. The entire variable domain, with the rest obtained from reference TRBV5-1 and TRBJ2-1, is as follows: KAGVTQTPRYLIKTRGQQVTLSCSPISGHRSVSWYQQTPGQGLQFLFEYFSETQRNKGNFPGRFSGRQFSNSRSEMNVSTLELGDSALYLCASSLDGAQREQFFGPGTRLTVL.

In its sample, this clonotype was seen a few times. In DNA form, the CDR3 reads TGTGCCAGCAGCGCATCCCTCTGGGACAGGGGAGTCAATGAGCAGTTCTTC. Its translation: CASSASLWDRGVNEQFF. The chain combines TRBV28 with TRBJ2-1; 10 positions agree with TRBD1. Germline assignment: CDR1 MDHEN and CDR2 SYDVKM. This CDR3 has 17 amino acids. The V gene end was trimmed by 6 bases and the J gene end by 6 bases; junction bases not matched to a gene: 14.